Below are 23 T cell receptor beta chains sequenced from a single sample in a study of control samples from healthy donors and cancer patients. Profiling relied on immunoSEQ multiplex PCR, and the TCRdb table lists in-frame clones only, not all of them. Of about 68,000 clones in the sample, about 83% are singletons; the top ten hold 15% to 19%. The sample was blood. Every receptor here comes from a man aged 55 to 70 in good health.

The gene calls are TRBV27 and TRBJ2-1; D is perhaps TRBD1 or TRBD2 (5 bases each). The CDR3 sequence is 14 residues long. The V gene lost 0 bases and the J gene lost 8 bases, with 11 bases spanning the gap. CDR1 and CDR2 (germline): MNHEY, SMNVEV (reference sequence). The CDR3 region has the DNA TGTGCCAGCAGTTTATCGTGGGACGCGCATGAGCAGTTCTTC. Amino acid sequence: CASSLSWDAHEQFF.

The chain couples TRBV11-2 to TRBJ2-1; tentatively, D is TRBD1 (6 bases). The CDR3 is 14 residues long. The germline V and J ends were trimmed by 8 bases and 0 bases, with 11 bases remaining between them. Per the germline V gene, CDR1 is SGHAT and CDR2 is FQNNGV. The CDR3 reads CASQAGDSYNEQFF. CDR3 DNA: TGTGCCAGCCAGGCAGGGGACTCCTACAATGAGCAGTTCTTC.

This chain joins TRBV6-2 or TRBV6-3 and TRBJ1-6; no firm D call. The CDR3 is 12 amino acids. V was trimmed by 5 bases and J by 7 bases, leaving 6 bases between them. Germline V lookup: CDR1 MNHEY, CDR2 SVGEGT. The CDR3: CASSTLNSPLHF. CDR3 in DNA: TGTGCCAGCAGTACCCTAAATTCACCCCTCCACTTT.

The chain has TRBV3-1 (or the pseudogene TRBV3-2) and TRBJ2-6; D is possibly TRBD2 (5 bases). From germline, CDR1 is LGHDT and CDR2 YNNKEL (reference sequence). Trimming cost V 1 base and J 3 bases, with 7 bases left between them. The CDR3 totals 15 residues. This CDR3 reads CASSQGRGGANVLTF. In nucleotides, the CDR3 is TGTGCCAGCAGCCAAGGCCGGGGTGGGGCCAACGTCCTGACTTTC.

This clone was seen ten or more times. The chain's CDR3 is CASSLMPTYEQYF. As DNA, the CDR3 is TGTGCCAGCAGCTTGATGCCTACCTACGAGCAGTACTTC. The rearrangement links TRBV7-2 to TRBJ2-7; no clear D. Germline values: CDR1 SGHTA, CDR2 FQGNSA. V lost 3 bases to trimming and J lost 2 bases, with 8 bases between them. The CDR3 length is 13 residues.

This chain links TRBV12-3 or TRBV12-4 with TRBJ1-5; possible D gene TRBD1, 5 bases. The CDR3 is 13 residues long. Trimming took 8 bases from V and 5 from J, leaving 13 bases between them. The CDR3 coding sequence is TGTGCCAGCCGGAGGGACCCCGATCAGCCCCAGCATTTT. Protein: CASRRDPDQPQHF.

This chain's CDR3 is CASSSVASGSTGHNIQYF. In nucleotides, the CDR3 is TGTGCCAGCAGTTCAGTCGCTAGCGGGAGTACGGGCCACAACATTCAGTACTTC. V usage is TRBV28 and J usage is TRBJ2-4; 10 positions match TRBD2. The CDR3 spans 18 residues. Per germline, CDR1 MDHEN and CDR2 SYDVKM. J gave up 7 bases and V 4 bases, and 16 bases lay outside the gene matches.

The chain has TRBV3-1 (or the pseudogene TRBV3-2) and TRBJ2-3, with D tentatively TRBD1 (6 bases). The CDR3 runs to 10 residues. Germline CDR1 reads LGHDT; CDR2 reads YNNKEL (reference sequence). Deletions cut 8 bases from V and 7 bases from J, with 7 bases between. CDR3 nucleotides: TGTGCCAGCGGACAGTATACGCAGTATTTT. Amino acid sequence: CASGQYTQYF.

This rearrangement joins TRBV4-3 to TRBJ2-3; TRBD1 matches at 7 bases. CDR1 is LGHNA, CDR2 YSLEER, per germline. CDR3 length: 16 amino acids. The V gene end was trimmed by 1 base and the J gene end by 0 bases; junction bases not matched to a gene: 4. The CDR3 sequence is CASSQGRGISTDTQYF. In nucleotides, the CDR3 is TGCGCCAGCAGCCAAGGCAGGGGGATCAGCACAGATACGCAGTATTTT.

The chain uses TRBV19 and TRBJ2-1; 7 nucleotides match TRBD2. CDR1 and CDR2 from the germline V gene are LNHDA and SQIVND (reference sequence). The length of the CDR3 is 16 residues. J gave up 5 bases and V 6 bases, and 13 bases lay outside the gene matches. This CDR3 is CASSPIAGARNNEQFF. The CDR3 DNA reads as TGTGCCAGTAGCCCAATAGCGGGCGCAAGGAACAATGAGCAGTTCTTC.

The V gene is TRBV11-2, the J gene TRBJ2-1; 7 bases map to TRBD2. The CDR3 has 15 amino acids. Unmatched junction bases numbered 8, after V lost 5 bases and J lost 4 bases. CDR1 and CDR2 from the germline V gene are SGHAT and FQNNGV. The CDR3 nucleotides read TGTGCCAGCAGCCCCCGGGGAGCGGGATACAATGAGCAGTTCTTC. This gives the protein CASSPRGAGYNEQFF. Together with reference TRBV11-2 and TRBJ2-1, the CDR3 gives the full variable domain: EAGVAQSPRYKIIEKRQSVAFWCNPISGHATLYWYQQILGQGPKLLIQFQNNGVVDDSQLPKDRFSAERLKGVDSTLKIQPAKLEDSAVYLCASSPRGAGYNEQFFGPGTRLTVL.

The chain has TRBV2 and TRBJ2-7, with D maybe TRBD2 (6 bases). CDR3 length equals 16 residues. Trimming took 1 base from V and 3 from J, leaving 16 bases between them. Per the germline V gene, CDR1 is SNHLY and CDR2 is FYNNEI. CDR3 DNA sequence: TGTGCCAGCAGTGAAGGCCAGGGTCGGGGGAGCTACGAGCAGTACTTC. This gives the protein CASSEGQGRGSYEQYF.

The chain is built from TRBV24-1 and TRBJ1-1, with 10 bases lining up with TRBD1. Germline V CDR1 and CDR2: KGHDR, SFDVKD. V dropped 7 bases and J dropped 3; count of bases not matched to a gene: 1. The CDR3 runs 13 residues. Written as DNA, the CDR3 is TGTGCCACCAGGGGACAGGGGTACACTGAAGCTTTCTTT. Translation: CATRGQGYTEAFF.

This clone was observed once. This rearrangement joins TRBV6-5 to TRBJ1-6, with D unclear. Germline CDR1 reads MNHEY; CDR2 reads SVGAGI. This CDR3 has 15 residues. V was trimmed by 7 bases and J by 8 bases, leaving 18 bases between them. The CDR3 loop reads CASNKRNSPYSPLHF. In DNA form, the CDR3 reads TGTGCCAGCAATAAGAGGAACTCCCCATATTCACCCCTCCACTTT.

V usage is TRBV29-1 and J usage is TRBJ1-2; D is ambiguous. Looked up from germline, CDR1 is SQVTM and CDR2 is ANQGSEA. This CDR3 contains 13 residues. The ends were cut back, 6 bases at V and 4 bases at J, with 15 bases in the middle. CDR3 sequence reads: CSVRGGVSYGYTF. The CDR3, as DNA: TGCAGCGTGAGAGGTGGGGTAAGCTATGGCTACACCTTC.

This clone appeared a single time. The chain uses TRBV19 and TRBJ2-5, with TRBD1 matching over 10 bases. V gave up 8 bases and J gave up 7 bases; unmatched junction bases: 10. The CDR3 covers 14 residues. In germline, CDR1 is LNHDA, CDR2 SQIVND (reference sequence). DNA for the CDR3: TGTGCCAGTTCGCCGGGACAGGGGATGGGGACCCAGTACTTC. It yields the protein CASSPGQGMGTQYF.

The chain uses TRBV24-1 and TRBJ2-5; D is perhaps TRBD2 (5 bases). This CDR3 has 12 residues. Deletions cut 3 bases from V and 5 bases from J, with 6 bases between. The germline CDR1 and CDR2 sequences are KGHDR and SFDVKD. Written as DNA, the CDR3 is TGTGCCACCAGTGATAGAGGGGAGACCCAGTACTTC. Translated, it gives CATSDRGETQYF.

The chain employs TRBV4-1 and TRBJ1-2; D might be TRBD1 (6 bases). Between the trimmed V and J ends, which lost 0 bases and 4 bases, there was a span of 12 bases. CDR1 and CDR2 from the germline V gene are MGHRA and YSYEKL. The CDR3 spans 15 residues. CDR3 protein: CASSQDPGARYGYTF. As DNA, the CDR3 is TGCGCCAGCAGCCAAGATCCAGGGGCCCGCTATGGCTACACCTTC.

The chain employs TRBV19 and TRBJ1-5; perhaps TRBD1 as D (6 bases). CDR3 length equals 14 residues. V lost 9 bases to trimming and J lost 4 bases, with 16 bases between them. Germline CDR1 and CDR2: LNHDA and SQIVND (reference sequence). The CDR3 DNA sequence: TGTGCCAGCCTGGACAGTGCACCTAATCAGCCCCAGCATTTT. It translates to CASLDSAPNQPQHF.

This rearrangement joins TRBV9 to TRBJ1-3; D ambiguous. Deletions cut 0 bases from V and 0 bases from J, with 10 bases between. The V gene's germline CDR1 is SGDLS and CDR2 YYNGEE. CDR3 length equals 16 residues. Here the CDR3 reads CASSVGGVHSGNTIYF. The DNA for the CDR3 is TGTGCCAGCAGCGTAGGTGGAGTCCACTCTGGAAACACCATATATTTT.

The J gene is TRBJ2-7, the V gene TRBV4-3; D perhaps matches TRBD2 (6 bases). The germline V gene encodes CDR1 LGHNA and CDR2 YSLEER. The CDR3 sequence is 15 residues long. Deletions cut 0 bases from V and 3 bases from J, with 12 bases between. The CDR3 loop reads CASSQERDGVYEQYF. CDR3 nucleotide sequence: TGCGCCAGCAGCCAAGAGCGGGATGGTGTCTACGAGCAGTACTTC.

The V and J genes are TRBV7-2 and TRBJ2-1; TRBD2 matches 10 bases. Germline CDR1 SGHTA, CDR2 FQGNSA. V gave up 5 bases and J gave up 7 bases; unmatched junction bases: 14. The CDR3 loop spans 17 amino acids. CDR3 in amino acids: CASSPRAASGRSNEQFF. CDR3 DNA: TGTGCCAGCAGCCCCCGCGCCGCTAGCGGGAGATCGAATGAGCAGTTCTTC.

This chain joins TRBV24-1 and TRBJ1-4; D is ambiguous. Germline lookup yields CDR1 KGHDR and CDR2 SFDVKD. This CDR3 spans 12 amino acids. The germline V and J ends were trimmed by 2 bases and 5 bases, with 2 bases remaining between them. The CDR3 here is CATSDYNEKLFF. CDR3 nucleotide sequence: TGTGCCACCAGTGATTACAATGAAAAACTGTTTTTT.